This is a list of T cell receptor beta chains from one sample in a study of T cell responses to AZD1222 COVID-19 vaccine. Measured with immunoSEQ multiplex PCR; TCRdb has only the in-frame clones, and not every one. The sample holds fewer than 200,000 clones, approximately 88% seen once. The sequenced sample was peripheral blood, obtained 28 days after the second AZD1222 dose. The receptors originated from an adult who received the AZD1222 COVID-19 vaccine. CDR3s include the opening cysteine and the closing phenylalanine or tryptophan. A D gene is named only where the DNA matches it firmly. Expanded clones get a size class; other rows say once, few or many, or leave the size out.

D gene	V gene	clone size	J gene	CDR3 DNA	CDR3 protein
NA	TRBV20-1	NA	TRBJ1-1	TGCAGTGCTAGAGGCCAAACAGGGCAGATCTTT	CSARGQTGQIF
NA	TRBV7-9	NA	TRBJ1-2	TGTGCCAGCAGCCCACACACGGGGGGGCGCGCGAACTATGGCTACACCTTC	CASSPHTGGRANYGYTF
NA	TRBV2	NA	TRBJ1-1	TGTGCCACCCGACCCGTCCCGAACACTGAAGCTTTCTTT	CATRPVPNTEAFF
NA	TRBV29-1	NA	TRBJ1-3	TGCAGCGCAAAGACAGGCTCTGGAAACACCATATATTTT	CSAKTGSGNTIYF
NA	TRBV6-5	NA	TRBJ2-7	TGTGCCACCCGCCGGGGCCTACCCTACGAGCAGTACTTC	CATRRGLPYEQYF
NA	TRBV20-1	NA	TRBJ1-2	TGCAGTGCTAGGAGGGCGCAGGGCTACACCTTC	CSARRAQGYTF
TRBD1	TRBV4-1	NA	TRBJ1-5	TGCGCCAGCAGCCTGGGGACAGGGGGCGAATGGTTGGCGGCTCAGCCCCAGCATTTT	CASSLGTGGEWLAAQPQHF
NA	TRBV6-5	NA	TRBJ2-7	TGTGCCAGCGGCCAGACAGGCGTCTCGGACGAGCAGTACTTC	CASGQTGVSDEQYF
NA	TRBV5-5	once	TRBJ1-3	TGTGCCAGCAGAGACAGTGGAAGCTCTGGAAACACCATATATTTT	CASRDSGSSGNTIYF
NA	TRBV5-1	few	TRBJ1-1	TGCGCCAGCAGCTTGTCTAACACTGAAGCTTTCTTT	CASSLSNTEAFF
TRBD1	TRBV7-2	once	TRBJ1-4	TGTGCCAGCAGCTTAGGCAGGGGGCTTGAAAAACTGTTTTTT	CASSLGRGLEKLFF
TRBD1	TRBV10-2	NA	TRBJ2-2	TGCGCCAGCAGGGGGACAGCGATGGGGTCCGGGGAGCTGTTTTTT	CASRGTAMGSGELFF
NA	TRBV7-6	NA	TRBJ1-2	TGTGCCACGTGGGAGGGAACTAACTATGGCTACACCTTC	CATWEGTNYGYTF
TRBD2	TRBV29-1	NA	TRBJ2-5	TGCAGCGTTGCTCGAATGGCGGGGGGGGAGACCCAGTACTTC	CSVARMAGGETQYF
TRBD1	TRBV6-5	NA	TRBJ1-2	TGTGCCAGCAGTTCCGGGACAGACTATGGCTACACCTTC	CASSSGTDYGYTF
TRBD1	TRBV25-1	NA	TRBJ2-5	TGTGCCAGCACCGACAGGGGGCGAGGCGAGACCCAGTACTTC	CASTDRGRGETQYF
NA	TRBV12-3/TRBV12-4	NA	TRBJ1-2	TGTGCCAGCAGTTTAGTCAGAAGCTATGGCTACACCTTC	CASSLVRSYGYTF
NA	TRBV6-5	NA	TRBJ2-1	TGTGCCAGCAGTTACTCTGGGGGCGGTGAGCAGTTCTTC	CASSYSGGGEQFF
NA	TRBV5-1	NA	TRBJ2-5	TGCGCCAGCAGCTCCCAAGAGACCCAGTACTTC	CASSSQETQYF
NA	TRBV5-4	NA	TRBJ2-3	TGTGCCAGCAGTCCCGGGTCGAGGACGAGCACAGATACGCAGTATTTT	CASSPGSRTSTDTQYF
TRBD1	TRBV18	NA	TRBJ1-5	TGTGCCAGCTCACAAGACAGGGGGCGATGGCCCCAGCATTTT	CASSQDRGRWPQHF
NA	TRBV4-3	NA	TRBJ2-3	TGCGCCAGCAGCCAAGATTCCACCGGAGAAGATACGCAGTATTTT	CASSQDSTGEDTQYF
NA	TRBV19	once	TRBJ1-3	TGTGCCAGTATGGAGTCGAGGGGTCACTCTGGAAACACCATATATTTT	CASMESRGHSGNTIYF
NA	TRBV7-2	NA	TRBJ2-7	TGTGCCAGCAGCAATAGAGCGGAACTCCACGAGCAGTACTTC	CASSNRAELHEQYF
NA	TRBV6-5	NA	TRBJ1-5	TGTGCCAGCAAGATAGAGAGCAATCAGCCCCAGCATTTT	CASKIESNQPQHF
TRBD1	TRBV13	NA	TRBJ1-1	TGTGCCAGCAGCTTATATCCCGGGACAGGGAACACTGAAGCTTTCTTT	CASSLYPGTGNTEAFF
NA	TRBV4-2	NA	TRBJ1-2	TGTGCCAGCAGCCAAGGAGCACGGATAAACTATGGCTACACCTTC	CASSQGARINYGYTF